This TCR beta chain derives from a study of cytomegalovirus exposure and HLA in healthy donors. With respect to this clone: The target antigen is unknown.

The V end lost 0 bases, the J end lost 2 bases, and 12 bases lay between the germline ends. Germline assignment: CDR1 SGDLS and CDR2 YYNGEE. The CDR3 is 15 amino acids. A multiplex PCR was run with 60 Vbeta primers and 13 Jbeta primers. Using immunoSEQ multiplex PCR, the repertoire was profiled, and TCRdb retains in-frame clones only, with some absent. Of roughly 110,000 clones listed, over 70% are singletons. Whereas donors were nominally healthy upon sampling, unrecorded immune exposures were probable. Study-level points and caveats: According to an earlier analysis, most TCR beta V segments yielded productive rearrangements about 90% or about 30% of the time. With later analysis, a missense DCLRE1C variant became linked to TCR beta V- and J-gene trimming. Analyzed later, most CMV-associated TCR beta chains appeared HLA-restricted.

Material: PBMCs. The chain is built from TRBV9 and TRBJ2-7; perhaps TRBD1 as D (6 bases). The sequence was collected from a man younger than 40 in good health and CMV-seronegative. CDR3 sequence reads: CASSVGQGRTYEQYF. The CDR3 bases are TGTGCCAGCAGCGTAGGCCAGGGGAGAACCTACGAGCAGTACTTC.